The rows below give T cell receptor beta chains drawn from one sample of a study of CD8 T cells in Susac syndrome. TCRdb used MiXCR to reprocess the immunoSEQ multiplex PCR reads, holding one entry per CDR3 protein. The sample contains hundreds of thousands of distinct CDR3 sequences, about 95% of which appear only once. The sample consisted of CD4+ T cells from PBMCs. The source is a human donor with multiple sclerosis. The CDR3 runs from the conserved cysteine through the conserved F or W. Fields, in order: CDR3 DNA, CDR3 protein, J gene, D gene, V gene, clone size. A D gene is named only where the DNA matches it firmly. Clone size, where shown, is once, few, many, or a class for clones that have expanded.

cdr3_nt: TGTGCCAGCAGTCCCAGACGGACTAGACTGATTAACTATGGCTACACCTTC
cdr3_aa: CASSPRRTRLINYGYTF
j_call: TRBJ1-2
d_call: .
v_call: TRBV27
clone_size: .

cdr3_nt: TGTGCCAGCAGTCGGACTAACAATGAGCAGTTCTTC
cdr3_aa: CASSRTNNEQFF
j_call: TRBJ2-1
d_call: .
v_call: TRBV12-3/TRBV12-4
clone_size: .

cdr3_nt: TGTGCCTCAGCCCGGGGACTAGCGGTCCAAGAGACCCAGTACTTC
cdr3_aa: CASARGLAVQETQYF
j_call: TRBJ2-5
d_call: TRBD2
v_call: TRBV30
clone_size: .

cdr3_nt: TGTGGCGCCAACTCCGAAAACACCATATATTTT
cdr3_aa: CGANSENTIYF
j_call: TRBJ1-3
d_call: .
v_call: TRBV30
clone_size: once

cdr3_nt: TGCAGTGCTCGTCCGGGACACCGCTCTGAGCAGTACTTC
cdr3_aa: CSARPGHRSEQYF
j_call: TRBJ2-7
d_call: .
v_call: TRBV20-1
clone_size: .

cdr3_nt: TGTGCCAGCAGCGTCAGAACAGGGAGGGAAGAGACCCAGTACTTC
cdr3_aa: CASSVRTGREETQYF
j_call: TRBJ2-5
d_call: .
v_call: TRBV9
clone_size: .

cdr3_nt: TGTGCCTGGAGACGGAATCAAGAGACCCAGTACTTC
cdr3_aa: CAWRRNQETQYF
j_call: TRBJ2-5
d_call: .
v_call: TRBV30
clone_size: .

cdr3_nt: TGTGCCAGCAGCCAAGATATACTAGCAGGCAATGAGCAGTTCTTC
cdr3_aa: CASSQDILAGNEQFF
j_call: TRBJ2-1
d_call: .
v_call: TRBV3-1
clone_size: .

cdr3_nt: TGTGCCAGCAGCCCGACATGGGTGAGCAATCAGCCCCAGCATTTT
cdr3_aa: CASSPTWVSNQPQHF
j_call: TRBJ1-5
d_call: .
v_call: TRBV2
clone_size: .

cdr3_nt: TGTGCCATCAGTGAGTCGCGGGCACCGAACACCGGGGAGCTGTTTTTT
cdr3_aa: CAISESRAPNTGELFF
j_call: TRBJ2-2
d_call: .
v_call: TRBV10-3
clone_size: .

cdr3_nt: TGTGCCAGCAGCTTAGGCCGGCAGAACTCACCCCTCCACTTT
cdr3_aa: CASSLGRQNSPLHF
j_call: TRBJ1-6
d_call: .
v_call: TRBV7-9
clone_size: .

cdr3_nt: TGTGCCTGGAGTGTACAAGGGGTGGGTGAGCAGTTCTTC
cdr3_aa: CAWSVQGVGEQFF
j_call: TRBJ2-1
d_call: .
v_call: TRBV30
clone_size: .

cdr3_nt: TGTGCCAGCAGCCAAGAGCGGAAGGGATCAGCCTATAATTCACCCCTCCACTTT
cdr3_aa: CASSQERKGSAYNSPLHF
j_call: TRBJ1-6
d_call: .
v_call: TRBV3-1
clone_size: .

cdr3_nt: TGCAGCGTTGGGAACCTAGGAGATACGCAGTATTTT
cdr3_aa: CSVGNLGDTQYF
j_call: TRBJ2-3
d_call: .
v_call: TRBV29-1
clone_size: .

cdr3_nt: TGTGCCAGCAGCCAAGCACTAGCGGGGGCTTACGATGAGCAGTTCTTC
cdr3_aa: CASSQALAGAYDEQFF
j_call: TRBJ2-1
d_call: TRBD2
v_call: TRBV3-1
clone_size: .

cdr3_nt: TGTGCCAGCAGCCAAGAGATCGGCAGGCAGAACACTGAAGCTTTCTTT
cdr3_aa: CASSQEIGRQNTEAFF
j_call: TRBJ1-1
d_call: .
v_call: TRBV14
clone_size: .

cdr3_nt: TGTGCCAGCTCAACAGGACAGGGGGGGTACAATGAGCAGTTCTTC
cdr3_aa: CASSTGQGGYNEQFF
j_call: TRBJ2-1
d_call: TRBD1
v_call: TRBV18
clone_size: .

cdr3_nt: TGTGCCCCAGGGGCCCCACGCAACACCGGGGAGCTGTTTTTT
cdr3_aa: CAPGAPRNTGELFF
j_call: TRBJ2-2
d_call: .
v_call: TRBV7-9
clone_size: .

cdr3_nt: TGTGCCAGCAGCCGGACAGGGGGTCAGCCCCAGCATTTT
cdr3_aa: CASSRTGGQPQHF
j_call: TRBJ1-5
d_call: TRBD1
v_call: TRBV7-3
clone_size: .

cdr3_nt: TGTGCCAGCAGCCAAGCCTTTTACTACGAGCAGTACTTC
cdr3_aa: CASSQAFYYEQYF
j_call: TRBJ2-7
d_call: .
v_call: TRBV11-2
clone_size: .

cdr3_nt: TGTGCCAGCAGTTCCCTAGCGGGAGGGTCTGGTGAGCAGTACTTC
cdr3_aa: CASSSLAGGSGEQYF
j_call: TRBJ2-7
d_call: TRBD2
v_call: TRBV28
clone_size: .

cdr3_nt: TGTGCCAGCAGCAGTACTCCGGGACGGAAGTACTTC
cdr3_aa: CASSSTPGRKYF
j_call: TRBJ2-7
d_call: .
v_call: TRBV9
clone_size: .

cdr3_nt: TGTGCCAGCAGTTCGGACAGGGGGCTCTACGAGCAGTACTTC
cdr3_aa: CASSSDRGLYEQYF
j_call: TRBJ2-7
d_call: TRBD1
v_call: TRBV6-5
clone_size: once

cdr3_nt: TGTGCCAGCTCCCTTAAAGGACAGGGCCCCTCCTGGGACTATGGCTACACCTTC
cdr3_aa: CASSLKGQGPSWDYGYTF
j_call: TRBJ1-2
d_call: TRBD1
v_call: TRBV7-9
clone_size: .

cdr3_nt: TGTGCCAGCAGTTGGGCACGGGGGAACACTGAAGCTTTCTTT
cdr3_aa: CASSWARGNTEAFF
j_call: TRBJ1-1
d_call: .
v_call: TRBV12-3/TRBV12-4
clone_size: .

cdr3_nt: TGTGCCAGCAGCTCACCGGGACACAGGACCGGGGAGCTGTTTTTT
cdr3_aa: CASSSPGHRTGELFF
j_call: TRBJ2-2
d_call: .
v_call: TRBV5-4
clone_size: once

cdr3_nt: TGTGCCAGCAGCAATTATAGGACAGGGGTCCTCCTCTCCTACGAGCAGTACTTC
cdr3_aa: CASSNYRTGVLLSYEQYF
j_call: TRBJ2-7
d_call: .
v_call: TRBV21-1
clone_size: .

cdr3_nt: TGTGCCAGCAGCTCGGGAGAGTTCGGCAGGAATCAGCCCCAGCATTTT
cdr3_aa: CASSSGEFGRNQPQHF
j_call: TRBJ1-5
d_call: .
v_call: TRBV5-6
clone_size: .

cdr3_nt: TGTGCCACCAGTGGCGGCACAGATACGCAGTATTTT
cdr3_aa: CATSGGTDTQYF
j_call: TRBJ2-3
d_call: .
v_call: TRBV24-1
clone_size: .

cdr3_nt: TGTGCCAGCAGCCAAGATAGAGCATTCTATGGCTACACCTTC
cdr3_aa: CASSQDRAFYGYTF
j_call: TRBJ1-2
d_call: .
v_call: TRBV3-1
clone_size: .

cdr3_nt: TGTGCCAGCAGGAACAAGGAGACCCAGTACTTC
cdr3_aa: CASRNKETQYF
j_call: TRBJ2-5
d_call: .
v_call: TRBV11-2
clone_size: .

cdr3_nt: TGCGCCAGCAGTTTGGCGCACCAACCACAACAGACCCAGTACTTC
cdr3_aa: CASSLAHQPQQTQYF
j_call: TRBJ2-5
d_call: .
v_call: TRBV5-1
clone_size: .

cdr3_nt: TGTGCCAGCAGCCTCGAGGTCGGGGCCTCCTACGAGCAGTACTTC
cdr3_aa: CASSLEVGASYEQYF
j_call: TRBJ2-7
d_call: .
v_call: TRBV7-9
clone_size: .

cdr3_nt: TGTGCCAGCAGTGAACAGGGGGCTGGGGCCAACGTCCTGACTTTC
cdr3_aa: CASSEQGAGANVLTF
j_call: TRBJ2-6
d_call: TRBD1
v_call: TRBV6-1
clone_size: .

cdr3_nt: TGCAGCGTTGAAGATATTTCGCAGGGGCAATTCCCAAACTATGGCTACACCTTC
cdr3_aa: CSVEDISQGQFPNYGYTF
j_call: TRBJ1-2
d_call: .
v_call: TRBV29-1
clone_size: .

cdr3_nt: TGTGCCTGGAGTGGGGGGAACACTGAAGCTTTCTTT
cdr3_aa: CAWSGGNTEAFF
j_call: TRBJ1-1
d_call: .
v_call: TRBV30
clone_size: .

cdr3_nt: TGTGCCAGCAGTCCAGGAGGGACAGTTGACGAGCAGTACTTC
cdr3_aa: CASSPGGTVDEQYF
j_call: TRBJ2-7
d_call: .
v_call: TRBV28
clone_size: .

cdr3_nt: TGTGCCAGCAGCTCCGCGACAGGTCAAGAGACCCAGTACTTC
cdr3_aa: CASSSATGQETQYF
j_call: TRBJ2-5
d_call: .
v_call: TRBV11-2
clone_size: .

cdr3_nt: TGTGCCAGCAGTATTAGCGGGAGCTCCTACAATGAGCAGTTCTTC
cdr3_aa: CASSISGSSYNEQFF
j_call: TRBJ2-1
d_call: TRBD2
v_call: TRBV12-3/TRBV12-4
clone_size: .

cdr3_nt: TGCAGTGCCCCGGGACAGGTGGGAGGGACCCAGTACTTC
cdr3_aa: CSAPGQVGGTQYF
j_call: TRBJ2-5
d_call: TRBD1
v_call: TRBV20-1
clone_size: .

cdr3_nt: TGCAGCGTTGACCAAAATGGCTACACCTTC
cdr3_aa: CSVDQNGYTF
j_call: TRBJ1-2
d_call: .
v_call: TRBV29-1
clone_size: .

cdr3_nt: TGCGCCAGCAGCTTCGGTCTCCAACCGGTCAATGAGCAGTTCTTC
cdr3_aa: CASSFGLQPVNEQFF
j_call: TRBJ2-1
d_call: .
v_call: TRBV5-1
clone_size: .

cdr3_nt: TGTGCCAGCAGTTTAGCCTTGGGTGGGAGCGTCTCCAATGAGCAGTTCTTC
cdr3_aa: CASSLALGGSVSNEQFF
j_call: TRBJ2-1
d_call: .
v_call: TRBV12-3/TRBV12-4
clone_size: once

cdr3_nt: TGTGCCAGCAGCCAAGATGGCCGAACGGGAGGGGAAGAGACCCAGTACTTC
cdr3_aa: CASSQDGRTGGEETQYF
j_call: TRBJ2-5
d_call: TRBD2
v_call: TRBV4-2
clone_size: .

cdr3_nt: TGTGCCAGCAGCAAATCGTGGGACACTGAAGCTTTCTTT
cdr3_aa: CASSKSWDTEAFF
j_call: TRBJ1-1
d_call: .
v_call: TRBV21-1
clone_size: .

cdr3_nt: TGCAGCGTTGGAACAGGGGGAAAACTGTTTTTT
cdr3_aa: CSVGTGGKLFF
j_call: TRBJ1-4
d_call: TRBD1
v_call: TRBV29-1
clone_size: .

cdr3_nt: TGTGCCAGCTCACCGGCCCCGAGAGGCAATCAGCCCCAGCATTTT
cdr3_aa: CASSPAPRGNQPQHF
j_call: TRBJ1-5
d_call: .
v_call: TRBV18
clone_size: .

cdr3_nt: TGCAGTGTTCCAGACAGGGGTGGGGAAAAACTGTTTTTT
cdr3_aa: CSVPDRGGEKLFF
j_call: TRBJ1-4
d_call: TRBD1
v_call: TRBV20-1
clone_size: .

cdr3_nt: TGTGCTAGTCGGTCCCCTGGTGAGTACAATGAGCAGTTCTTC
cdr3_aa: CASRSPGEYNEQFF
j_call: TRBJ2-1
d_call: .
v_call: TRBV12-5
clone_size: .

cdr3_nt: TGTGCCTGGACTCAGGGCCGCGGCTACACCTTC
cdr3_aa: CAWTQGRGYTF
j_call: TRBJ1-2
d_call: .
v_call: TRBV30
clone_size: .

cdr3_nt: TGTGCCAGTATTCGACCCGCCGACAGGGACGGAGGGCGCGGGGAGCTGTTTTTT
cdr3_aa: CASIRPADRDGGRGELFF
j_call: TRBJ2-2
d_call: .
v_call: TRBV19
clone_size: .

cdr3_nt: TGTGCCAGCAGTTTAACGCGGGACTACGAGCAGTACTTC
cdr3_aa: CASSLTRDYEQYF
j_call: TRBJ2-7
d_call: .
v_call: TRBV28
clone_size: few

cdr3_nt: TGTGCCAGCACATATGCGGGAAGCGGCACTGAAGCTTTCTTT
cdr3_aa: CASTYAGSGTEAFF
j_call: TRBJ1-1
d_call: .
v_call: TRBV12-3/TRBV12-4
clone_size: .

cdr3_nt: TGTGCCAGCAGTTGGAATTGGTCCCCTCAAGAGACCCAGTACTTC
cdr3_aa: CASSWNWSPQETQYF
j_call: TRBJ2-5
d_call: .
v_call: TRBV12-3/TRBV12-4
clone_size: .

cdr3_nt: TGTGCCAGTAGTGGGACGGCAAAAGAGACCCAGTACTTC
cdr3_aa: CASSGTAKETQYF
j_call: TRBJ2-5
d_call: .
v_call: TRBV19
clone_size: .

cdr3_nt: TGTGCCAGCAGCGTCACAGGGGGCCCGTATCAGCCCCAGCATTTT
cdr3_aa: CASSVTGGPYQPQHF
j_call: TRBJ1-5
d_call: TRBD1
v_call: TRBV7-2
clone_size: .

cdr3_nt: TGTGCCAGCAGCTTAGGACTGTTAAGTTCTGGGGCCAACGTCCTGACTTTC
cdr3_aa: CASSLGLLSSGANVLTF
j_call: TRBJ2-6
d_call: .
v_call: TRBV11-2
clone_size: .

cdr3_nt: TGTGCCAGCACCCAAACCGCCAATGGGAATTCACCCCTCCACTTT
cdr3_aa: CASTQTANGNSPLHF
j_call: TRBJ1-6
d_call: .
v_call: TRBV3-1
clone_size: once

cdr3_nt: TGTGCCAGCAGCCACTATGTCCATAAGCAGTTCTTC
cdr3_aa: CASSHYVHKQFF
j_call: TRBJ2-1
d_call: .
v_call: TRBV3-1
clone_size: .